The entry below describes one TCR beta chain. The data belong to a study of blood T cell repertoires in COVID-19. The study counted Cohort 3 donors as recovered given two negative PCRs, clearance, or symptom resolution. The data were produced by immunoSEQ multiplex PCR, yet TCRdb's version contains in-frame clones alone and is incomplete. The sample has some 400,000 clones, 80% to 90% seen once. This CDR3 is 16 amino acids long. Per the germline V gene, CDR1 is GTSNPN and CDR2 is SVGIG (reference sequence). J lost 0 bases, V lost 1 base, and 5 bases had no gene match. The TCR comes from a man aged 30-40 years who had recovered from COVID-19. The sample comprised PBMCs or T cells enriched from blood (not recorded which). This chain links TRBV30 with TRBJ2-3; TRBD2 agrees at 9 bases. The CDR3 sequence: CAWSATGTSSTDTQYF. The CDR3 bases are TGTGCCTGGAGTGCAACCGGGACTAGCAGCACAGATACGCAGTATTTT.